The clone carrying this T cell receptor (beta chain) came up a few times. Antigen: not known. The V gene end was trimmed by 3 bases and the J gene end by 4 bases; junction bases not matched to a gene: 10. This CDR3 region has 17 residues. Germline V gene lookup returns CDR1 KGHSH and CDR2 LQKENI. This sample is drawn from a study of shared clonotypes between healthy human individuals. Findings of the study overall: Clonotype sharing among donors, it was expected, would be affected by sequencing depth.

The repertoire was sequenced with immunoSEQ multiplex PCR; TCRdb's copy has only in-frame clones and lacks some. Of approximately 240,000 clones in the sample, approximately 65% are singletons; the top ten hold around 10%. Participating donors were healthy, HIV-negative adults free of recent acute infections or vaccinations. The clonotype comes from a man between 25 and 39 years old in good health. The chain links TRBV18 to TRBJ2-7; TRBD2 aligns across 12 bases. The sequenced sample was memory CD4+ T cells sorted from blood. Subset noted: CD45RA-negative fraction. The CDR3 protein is CASSPSLAGGLMYEQYF. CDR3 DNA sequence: TGTGCCAGCTCACCTTCACTAGCGGGAGGACTTATGTACGAGCAGTACTTC.